The following is a TCR beta chain sequence with its context. Antigen: not known. The record originates from a study of cytomegalovirus exposure and HLA in healthy donors. The PCR used 60 Vbeta and 13 Jbeta primers. Sequencing was performed with immunoSEQ multiplex PCR; in TCRdb, only in-frame clones are kept and a portion is missing. Among about 140,000 clones listed, more than 65% were seen once. Study-wide findings and caveats: Reports showed the classifier diagnosing cytomegalovirus status with high specificity and sensitivity. Researchers catalogued approximately 160 TCR beta chains as cytomegalovirus-associated.

Per germline, CDR1 SGHVS and CDR2 FQNEAQ. This CDR3 is 15 amino acids long. Trimming pared 5 bases from V and 4 bases from J, leaving 12 bases between. Sequencing used PBMCs. The V call is TRBV7-8, the J call TRBJ2-6; no firm D call. The receptor's source is a young woman in good health and CMV-seronegative. The CDR3 is CASSQARFGANVLTF. DNA for the CDR3: TGTGCCAGCAGCCAAGCTAGATTCGGGGCCAACGTCCTGACTTTC.